Shown below are 22 T cell receptor beta chains from a single sample sequenced in a study of blood T cell repertoires in COVID-19 (dated by TCRdb to 2019 to 2021). Libraries were prepared through the immunoSEQ multiplex PCR assay. This immuneACCESS table, as held by TCRdb, lists in-frame sequences with V and J called but not all clones. Of the missing ones, under half trace to an unresolved V gene in checked studies; the others have no known cause. The sample contains 200,000 to 250,000 clones, roughly 86% of them found a single time. Of the sample, roughly 10% falls within the top ten clones. Sample: peripheral blood. These receptors were taken from a woman in her 50s with COVID-19, enrolled during active disease.

The chain recombines TRBV3-1 (or the pseudogene TRBV3-2) with TRBJ2-3; D remains ambiguous. This CDR3 has 14 amino acids. V was trimmed by 4 bases and J by 2 bases, leaving 10 bases between them. Germline lookup yields CDR1 LGHDT and CDR2 YNNKEL (reference sequence). The CDR3 protein is CASSLGRNTDTQYF. In DNA form, the CDR3 reads TGTGCCAGCAGCCTCGGCAGGAACACAGATACGCAGTATTTT.

The V call is TRBV25-1, the J call TRBJ2-7, with 8 bases aligning to TRBD1. The CDR3 is 13 amino acids. Germline values: CDR1 MGHDK, CDR2 SYGVNS. J lost 6 bases, V lost 6 bases, and 7 bases had no gene match. The CDR3 here is CASRLDRGSEQYF. As DNA, the CDR3 is TGTGCCAGCAGATTAGACAGGGGTTCCGAGCAGTACTTC.

The chain links TRBV7-6 to TRBJ2-1; no clear D. Trimming took 1 base from V and 6 from J, leaving 13 bases between them. Per germline, CDR1 SGHVS and CDR2 FNYEAQ. CDR3 length equals 15 residues. DNA of the CDR3: TGTGCCAGCAGCTTAGGGTTCCGTGCAGGCAATGAGCAGTTCTTC. It codes for CASSLGFRAGNEQFF.

The rearrangement uses TRBV6-4 and TRBJ2-3; TRBD2 agrees at 9 bases. The germline CDR1 and CDR2 sequences are MRHNA and SNTAGT. With V trimmed by 4 bases and J by 1 base, 0 bases remained unmatched. This CDR3 has 14 amino acids. The CDR3 protein is CASSASGGTDTQYF. The CDR3 region has the DNA TGTGCCAGCAGTGCTAGCGGGGGCACAGATACGCAGTATTTT.

CDR3 protein: CASKEGLSSGNTIYF. The CDR3 DNA reads as TGTGCCAGCAAGGAGGGATTGAGCTCTGGAAACACCATATATTTT. The rearrangement joins TRBV2 to TRBJ1-3; no definite D call. The CDR3 spans 15 residues. Germline loops: CDR1 SNHLY, CDR2 FYNNEI. V lost 7 bases and J lost 0, with 13 bases in between.

The V and J genes are TRBV19 and TRBJ1-6; TRBD1 aligns across 10 bases. Germline lookup yields CDR1 LNHDA and CDR2 SQIVND (reference sequence). The V and J ends lost 9 bases and 7 bases, in that order; junction bases with no gene match: 6. This CDR3 is 14 amino acids long. The CDR3 here is CASGTGAGNSPLHF. The CDR3 region has the DNA TGTGCCAGCGGGACAGGGGCCGGGAATTCACCCCTCCACTTT.

The V call is TRBV27, the J call TRBJ1-1; a possible D gene is TRBD1 (5 bases). V was clipped by 8 bases and J by 6 bases, with 16 bases between them. There are 13 residues in the CDR3. From germline, CDR1 is MNHEY and CDR2 SMNVEV (reference sequence). This CDR3 reads CASLLRAGAEAFF. As DNA, the CDR3 is TGTGCCAGCCTCCTCAGGGCGGGGGCTGAAGCTTTCTTT.

The chain uses TRBV18 and TRBJ2-2; TRBD1 is a possible D gene (6 bases). The V end was cut by 6 bases, the J end by 5 bases, with 10 bases between. The CDR3 spans 13 residues. Germline lookup yields CDR1 KGHSH and CDR2 LQKENI. CDR3 DNA sequence: TGTGCCAGCTCGCACAGGGAGACCGGGGAGCTGTTTTTT. Translating gives CASSHRETGELFF.

The rearrangement links TRBV6-5 to TRBJ1-3; D remains unclear. Germline V gene data show CDR1 as MNHEY and CDR2 as SVGAGI. The V end lost 5 bases, the J end lost 2 bases, and 13 bases lay between the germline ends. The CDR3 covers 15 residues. CDR3 residues: CASSHLAPAGNTIYF. The CDR3 DNA reads as TGTGCCAGCAGTCATCTGGCACCCGCTGGAAACACCATATATTTT.

V is TRBV30 and J is TRBJ1-3; maybe TRBD1 (5 bases). The CDR3 has 14 amino acids. Germline lookup yields CDR1 GTSNPN and CDR2 SVGIG (reference sequence). The V end was cut by 2 bases, the J end by 5 bases, with 13 bases between. The CDR3 nucleotides read TGTGCCTGGAGTCCTGGCAGGGCTCGAAACACCATATATTTT. Translating gives CAWSPGRARNTIYF.

The chain joins TRBV14 to TRBJ1-2, with 11 nucleotides matching TRBD1. Germline loops: CDR1 SGHDN, CDR2 FVKESK. The length of the CDR3 is 16 residues. With V trimmed by 3 bases and J by 9 bases, 12 bases remained unmatched. The CDR3 DNA reads TGTGCCAGCAGCCAGATCTACTCCGGGACAGGGGGACGCTACACCTTC. Translated: CASSQIYSGTGGRYTF.

The genes are TRBV12-5 and TRBJ1-1; 7 bases map to TRBD1. The CDR3 has 17 residues. Germline-derived CDR1 and CDR2 are LGHNT and FRNRAP. V was clipped by 2 bases and J by 0 bases; unmatched bases: 9. CDR3 amino acids: CASGLIDRVPLNTEAFF. As DNA, the CDR3 is TGTGCTAGTGGTTTGATCGACAGGGTCCCTTTGAACACTGAAGCTTTCTTT.

This sequence joins TRBV28 and TRBJ1-2; possible D gene TRBD1, 6 bases. This CDR3 region has 14 residues. V was trimmed by 6 bases and J by 7 bases, leaving 18 bases between them. The germline V gene has CDR1 MDHEN and CDR2 SYDVKM. The CDR3 coding sequence is TGTGCCAGCAGGCACCGACAGGCAAATATTGGCTACACCTTC. This gives the protein CASRHRQANIGYTF.

The chain carries TRBV10-3 and TRBJ1-2; 9 bases match TRBD1. With V trimmed by 3 bases and J by 10 bases, 6 bases remained unmatched. The CDR3 extends over 13 amino acids. Germline lookup yields CDR1 ENHRY and CDR2 SYGVKD. The CDR3 reads CAISEAGQGDYTF. CDR3 DNA sequence: TGTGCCATCAGTGAAGCGGGACAGGGTGACTACACCTTC.

The chain uses TRBV5-1 and TRBJ1-1, with D possibly being TRBD1 (6 bases). CDR3 length equals 13 residues. Per germline, CDR1 SGHRS and CDR2 YFSETQ. V lost 7 bases to trimming and J lost 1 base, with 11 bases between them. The CDR3 spells CASRSQGNTEAFF. CDR3 nucleotide sequence: TGCGCCAGCCGATCACAGGGGAACACTGAAGCTTTCTTT.

V is TRBV18 and J is TRBJ1-2; no clear D gene. The CDR3 covers 14 residues. Between the trimmed V and J ends, which lost 3 bases and 4 bases, there was a span of 12 bases. The germline V gene encodes CDR1 KGHSH and CDR2 LQKENI. The CDR3 here is CASSPTQQPYGYTF. DNA of the CDR3: TGTGCCAGCTCACCTACCCAACAGCCCTATGGCTACACCTTC. The variable domain in full, with the rest retrieved from reference TRBV18 and TRBJ1-2, is NAGVMQNPRHLVRRRGQEARLRCSPMKGHSHVYWYRQLPEEGLKFMVYLQKENIIDESGMPKERFSAEFPKEGPSILRIQQVVRGDSAAYFCASSPTQQPYGYTFGSGTRLTVV.

This chain joins TRBV12-3 or TRBV12-4 and TRBJ2-7; perhaps TRBD2 as D (6 bases). V lost 6 bases, J lost 0 bases, and 6 bases lay in between. The CDR3 is 12 residues long. CDR3 loop: CASRRDSYEQYF. In DNA, the CDR3 is TGTGCCAGCAGGCGGGACTCCTACGAGCAGTACTTC.

The chain uses TRBV19 and TRBJ2-7; a weak D match, TRBD1 (6 bases). CDR1 LNHDA and CDR2 SQIVND come from the germline V gene (reference sequence). V gave up 7 bases and J gave up 3 bases, with 13 bases separating them. The CDR3 spans 13 residues. The CDR3 coding sequence is TGTGCCAGTACTCCAGGGGTGGGCTACGAGCAGTACTTC. It specifies CASTPGVGYEQYF. The variable domain in full, completed from reference TRBV19 and TRBJ2-7, reads DGGITQSPKYLFRKEGQNVTLSCEQNLNHDAMYWYRQDPGQGLRLIYYSQIVNDFQKGDIAEGYSVSREKKESFPLTVTSAQKNPTAFYLCASTPGVGYEQYFGPGTRLTVT.

The chain couples TRBV13 to TRBJ1-3; possibly TRBD1 for D (6 bases). Germline lookup yields CDR1 PRHDT and CDR2 FYEKMQ (reference sequence). The CDR3 sequence is 14 residues long. V dropped 5 bases and J dropped 0 bases, with 8 bases sitting between them. The CDR3 bases are TGTGCCAGCAGCCCACAGGGCTCTGGAAACACCATATATTTT. Its translation is CASSPQGSGNTIYF.

This rearrangement joins TRBV7-6 to TRBJ1-4; a possible D gene is TRBD1 (6 bases). The CDR3 is 16 residues long. V was pared by 6 bases and J by 7 bases, with 21 bases between. From germline, CDR1 is SGHVS and CDR2 FNYEAQ. In nucleotides, the CDR3 is TGTGCCAGCAGTCCCGGGACATTGATTGTGCGTGAAAAACTGTTTTTT. It specifies CASSPGTLIVREKLFF.

CDR3 residues: CASSLRGGGFNSYEQYF. For the CDR3, the DNA is TGTGCCAGCAGCTTGAGAGGAGGCGGGTTCAACTCCTACGAGCAGTACTTC. V gene TRBV5-5 combines with J gene TRBJ2-7; tentative D call: TRBD2 (5 bases). Looked up from germline, CDR1 is SGHKS and CDR2 is YYEKEE (reference sequence). The V and J ends lost 1 base and 0 bases respectively, with 17 bases between them. The CDR3 is made up of 17 amino acids.

This chain joins TRBV6-2 or TRBV6-3 and TRBJ1-1; the match to TRBD1 covers 8 bases. The CDR3 has 16 amino acids. The junction had 11 bases not matched to a gene; V was cut back by 2 bases and J by 6 bases. In germline, CDR1 is MNHEY, CDR2 SVGEGT. The CDR3 DNA sequence: TGTGCCAGCAGTTACGGGCGCACAGGGGGGGCCGCTGAAGCTTTCTTT. It translates to CASSYGRTGGAAEAFF.